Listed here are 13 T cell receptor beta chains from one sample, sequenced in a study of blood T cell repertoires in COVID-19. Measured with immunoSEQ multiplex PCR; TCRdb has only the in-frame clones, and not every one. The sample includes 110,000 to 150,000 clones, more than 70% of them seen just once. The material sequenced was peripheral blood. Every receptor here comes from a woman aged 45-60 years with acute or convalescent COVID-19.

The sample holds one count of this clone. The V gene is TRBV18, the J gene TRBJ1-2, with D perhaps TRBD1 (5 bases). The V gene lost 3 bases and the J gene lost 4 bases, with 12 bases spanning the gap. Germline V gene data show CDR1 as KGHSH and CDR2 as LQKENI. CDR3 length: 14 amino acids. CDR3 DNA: TGTGCCAGCTCACCTCAGGGTCGTAGCTATGGCTACACCTTC. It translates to CASSPQGRSYGYTF.

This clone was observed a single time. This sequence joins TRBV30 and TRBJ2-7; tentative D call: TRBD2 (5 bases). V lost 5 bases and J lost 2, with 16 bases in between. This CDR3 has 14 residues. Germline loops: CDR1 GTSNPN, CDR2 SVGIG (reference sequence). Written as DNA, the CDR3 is TGTGCCTGGCTCGAACAACGGGAAACCTACGAGCAGTACTTC. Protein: CAWLEQRETYEQYF. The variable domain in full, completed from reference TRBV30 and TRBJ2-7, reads SQTIHQWPATLVQPVGSPLSLECTVEGTSNPNLYWYRQAAGRGLQLLFYSVGIGQISSEVPQNLSASRPQDRQFILSSKKLLLSDSGFYLCAWLEQRETYEQYFGPGTRLTVT.

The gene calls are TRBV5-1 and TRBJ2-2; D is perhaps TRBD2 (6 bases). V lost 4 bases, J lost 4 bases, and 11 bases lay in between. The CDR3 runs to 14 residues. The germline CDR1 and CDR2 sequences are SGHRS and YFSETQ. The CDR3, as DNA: TGCGCCAGCAGCGGAGGGACCGTCACCGGGGAGCTGTTTTTT. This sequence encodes CASSGGTVTGELFF.

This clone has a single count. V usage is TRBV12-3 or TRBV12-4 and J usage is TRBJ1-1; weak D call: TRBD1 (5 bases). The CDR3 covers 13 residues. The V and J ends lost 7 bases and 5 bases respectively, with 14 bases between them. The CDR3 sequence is CASTILGRTEAFF. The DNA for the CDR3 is TGTGCCAGCACAATTTTGGGGCGGACTGAAGCTTTCTTT.

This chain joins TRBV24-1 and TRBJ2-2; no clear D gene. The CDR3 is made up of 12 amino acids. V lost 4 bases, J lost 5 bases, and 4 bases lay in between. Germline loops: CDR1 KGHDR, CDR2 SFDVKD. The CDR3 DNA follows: TGTGCCACCAGTGAGGAGACCGGGGAGCTGTTTTTT. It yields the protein CATSEETGELFF.

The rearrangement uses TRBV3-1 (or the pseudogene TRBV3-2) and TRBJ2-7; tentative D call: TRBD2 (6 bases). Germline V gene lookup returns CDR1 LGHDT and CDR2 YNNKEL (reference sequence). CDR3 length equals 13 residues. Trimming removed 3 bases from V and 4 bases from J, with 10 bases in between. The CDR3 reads CASSQLAYYEQYF. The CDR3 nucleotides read TGTGCCAGCAGCCAGCTAGCGTATTACGAGCAGTACTTC.

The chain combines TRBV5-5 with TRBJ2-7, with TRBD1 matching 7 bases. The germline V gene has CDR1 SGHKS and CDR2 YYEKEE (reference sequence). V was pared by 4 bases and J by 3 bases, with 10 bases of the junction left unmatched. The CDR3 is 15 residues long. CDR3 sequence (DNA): TGTGCCAGCAGCAAGAAGGGGCAGGGGGACTACGAGCAGTACTTC. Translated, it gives CASSKKGQGDYEQYF.

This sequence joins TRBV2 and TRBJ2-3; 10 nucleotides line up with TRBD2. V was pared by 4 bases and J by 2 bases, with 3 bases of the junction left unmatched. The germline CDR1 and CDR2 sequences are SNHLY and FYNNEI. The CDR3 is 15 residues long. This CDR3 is CASSGTSGNTDTQYF. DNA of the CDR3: TGTGCCAGCAGTGGGACTAGCGGAAACACAGATACGCAGTATTTT. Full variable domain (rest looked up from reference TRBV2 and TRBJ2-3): EPEVTQTPSHQVTQMGQEVILRCVPISNHLYFYWYRQILGQKVEFLVSFYNNEISEKSEIFDDQFSVERPDGSNFTLKIRSTKLEDSAMYFCASSGTSGNTDTQYFGPGTRLTVL.

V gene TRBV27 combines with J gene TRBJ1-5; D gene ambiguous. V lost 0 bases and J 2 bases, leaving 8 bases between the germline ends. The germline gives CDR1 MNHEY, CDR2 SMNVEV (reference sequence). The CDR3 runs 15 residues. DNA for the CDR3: TGTGCCAGCAGTTTATCGGGCCAGCGCAATCAGCCCCAGCATTTT. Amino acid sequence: CASSLSGQRNQPQHF.

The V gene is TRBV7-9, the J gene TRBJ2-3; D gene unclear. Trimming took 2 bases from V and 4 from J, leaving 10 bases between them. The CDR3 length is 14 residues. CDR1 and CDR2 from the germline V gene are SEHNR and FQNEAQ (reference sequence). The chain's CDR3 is CASSLSTNSDTQYF. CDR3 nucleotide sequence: TGTGCCAGCAGCTTATCTACTAACTCAGATACGCAGTATTTT. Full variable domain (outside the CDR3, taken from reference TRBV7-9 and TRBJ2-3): DTGVSQNPRHKITKRGQNVTFRCDPISEHNRLYWYRQTLGQGPEFLTYFQNEAQLEKSRLLSDRFSAERPKGSFSTLEIQRTEQGDSAMYLCASSLSTNSDTQYFGPGTRLTVL.

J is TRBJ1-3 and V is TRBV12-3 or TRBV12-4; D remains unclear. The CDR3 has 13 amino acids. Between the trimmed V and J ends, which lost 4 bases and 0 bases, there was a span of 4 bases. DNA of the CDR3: TGTGCCAGCAGTTGGAGCTCTGGAAACACCATATATTTT. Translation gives CASSWSSGNTIYF.

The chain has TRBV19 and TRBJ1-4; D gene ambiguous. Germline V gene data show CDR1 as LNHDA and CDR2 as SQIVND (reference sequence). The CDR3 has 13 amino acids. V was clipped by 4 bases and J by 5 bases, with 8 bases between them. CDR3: CASSKWENEKLFF. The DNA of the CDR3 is TGTGCCAGTAGTAAATGGGAGAATGAAAAACTGTTTTTT.

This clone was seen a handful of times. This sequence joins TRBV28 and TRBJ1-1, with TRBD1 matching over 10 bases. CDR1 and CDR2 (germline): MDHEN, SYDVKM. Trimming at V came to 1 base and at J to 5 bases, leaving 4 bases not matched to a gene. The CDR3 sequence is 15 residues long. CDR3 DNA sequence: TGTGCCAGCAGTTTATCGACAGGGGGCAGGACTGAAGCTTTCTTT. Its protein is CASSLSTGGRTEAFF.